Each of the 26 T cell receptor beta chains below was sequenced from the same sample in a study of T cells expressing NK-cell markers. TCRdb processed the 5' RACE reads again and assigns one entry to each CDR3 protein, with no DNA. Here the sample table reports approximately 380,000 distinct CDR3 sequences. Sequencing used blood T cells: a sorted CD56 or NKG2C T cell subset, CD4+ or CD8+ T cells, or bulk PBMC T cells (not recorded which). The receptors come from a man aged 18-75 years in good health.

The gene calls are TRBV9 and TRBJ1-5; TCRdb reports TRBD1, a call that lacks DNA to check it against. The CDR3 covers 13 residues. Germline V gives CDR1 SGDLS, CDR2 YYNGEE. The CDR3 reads CASSAQGSQPQHF.

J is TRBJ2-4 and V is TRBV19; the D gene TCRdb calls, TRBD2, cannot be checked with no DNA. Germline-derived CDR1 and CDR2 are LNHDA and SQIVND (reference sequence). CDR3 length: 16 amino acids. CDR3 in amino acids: CASSIVGLVAKNIQYF.

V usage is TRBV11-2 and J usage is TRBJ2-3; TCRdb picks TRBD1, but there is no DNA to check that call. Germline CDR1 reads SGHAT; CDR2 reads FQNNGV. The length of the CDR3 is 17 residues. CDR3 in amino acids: CASSPRTVPLSTDTQYF.

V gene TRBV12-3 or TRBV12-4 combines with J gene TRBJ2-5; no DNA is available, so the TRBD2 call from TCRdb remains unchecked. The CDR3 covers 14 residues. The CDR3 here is CASTLAGGPGTQYF.

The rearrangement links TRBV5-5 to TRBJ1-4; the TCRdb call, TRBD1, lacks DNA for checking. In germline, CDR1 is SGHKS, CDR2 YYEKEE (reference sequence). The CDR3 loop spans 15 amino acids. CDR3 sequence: CASSLNTGFGAKLFF.

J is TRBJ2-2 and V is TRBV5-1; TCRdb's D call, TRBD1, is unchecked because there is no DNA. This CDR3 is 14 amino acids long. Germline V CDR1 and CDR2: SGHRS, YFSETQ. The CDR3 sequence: CASSFGTGYGELFF.

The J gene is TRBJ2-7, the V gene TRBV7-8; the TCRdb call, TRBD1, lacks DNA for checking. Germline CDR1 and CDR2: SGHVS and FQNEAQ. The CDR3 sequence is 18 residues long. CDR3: CASGARDRGDIRFYEQYF.

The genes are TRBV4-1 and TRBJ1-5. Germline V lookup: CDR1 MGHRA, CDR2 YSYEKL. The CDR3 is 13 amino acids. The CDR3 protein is CASSQDWGRPQHF.

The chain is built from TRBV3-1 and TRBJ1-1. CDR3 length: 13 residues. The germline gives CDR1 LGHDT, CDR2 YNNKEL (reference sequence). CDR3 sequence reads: CAARKAVNTEAFF.

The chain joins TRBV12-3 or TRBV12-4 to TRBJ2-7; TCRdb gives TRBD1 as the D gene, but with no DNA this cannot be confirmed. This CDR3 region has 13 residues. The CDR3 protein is CASSFQPGDTQYF.

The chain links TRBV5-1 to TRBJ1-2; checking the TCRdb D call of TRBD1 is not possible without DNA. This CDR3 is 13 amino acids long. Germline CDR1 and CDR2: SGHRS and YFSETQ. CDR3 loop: CASSPVGGYGYTF.

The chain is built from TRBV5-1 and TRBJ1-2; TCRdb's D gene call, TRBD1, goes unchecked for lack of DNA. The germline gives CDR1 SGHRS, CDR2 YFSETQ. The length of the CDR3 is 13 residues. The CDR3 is CASRRAGDYGYTF.

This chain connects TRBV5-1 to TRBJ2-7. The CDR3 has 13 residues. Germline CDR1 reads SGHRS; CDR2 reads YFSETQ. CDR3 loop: CASSLALSYEQYF.

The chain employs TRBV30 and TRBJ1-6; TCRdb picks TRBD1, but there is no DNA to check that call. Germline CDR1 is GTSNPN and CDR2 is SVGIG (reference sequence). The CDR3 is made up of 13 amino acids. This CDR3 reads CALRGPPSSPLHF. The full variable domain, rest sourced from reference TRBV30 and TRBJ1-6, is SQTIHQWPATLVQPVGSPLSLECTVEGTSNPNLYWYRQAAGRGLQLLFYSVGIGQISSEVPQNLSASRPQDRQFILSSKKLLLSDSGFYLCALRGPPSSPLHFGNGTRLTVT.

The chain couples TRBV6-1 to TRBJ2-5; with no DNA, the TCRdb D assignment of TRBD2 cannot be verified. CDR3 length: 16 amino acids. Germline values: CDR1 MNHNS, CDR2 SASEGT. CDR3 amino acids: CASARRPGGYQETQYF.

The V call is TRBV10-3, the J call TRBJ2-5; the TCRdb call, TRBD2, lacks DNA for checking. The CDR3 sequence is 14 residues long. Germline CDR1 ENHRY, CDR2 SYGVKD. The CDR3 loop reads CATMGLGGVETQYF.

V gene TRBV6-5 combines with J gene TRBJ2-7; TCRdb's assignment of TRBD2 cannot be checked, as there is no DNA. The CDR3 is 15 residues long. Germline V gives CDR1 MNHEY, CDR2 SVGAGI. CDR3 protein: CASRRGSGSSYEQYF.

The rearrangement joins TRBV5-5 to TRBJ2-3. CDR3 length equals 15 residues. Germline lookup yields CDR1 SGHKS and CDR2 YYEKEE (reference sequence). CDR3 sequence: CASSVTNTRADTQYF.

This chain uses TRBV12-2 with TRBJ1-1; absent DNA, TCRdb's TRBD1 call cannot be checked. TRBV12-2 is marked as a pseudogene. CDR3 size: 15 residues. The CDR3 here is CASRLGDRAIAEAFF.

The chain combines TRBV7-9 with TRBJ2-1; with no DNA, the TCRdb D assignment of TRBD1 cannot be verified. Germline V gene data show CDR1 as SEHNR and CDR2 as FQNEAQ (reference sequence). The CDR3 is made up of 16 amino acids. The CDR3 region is CASSLGPRQGGNEQFF. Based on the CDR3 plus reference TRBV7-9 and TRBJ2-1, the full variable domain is DTGVSQNPRHKITKRGQNVTFRCDPISEHNRLYWYRQTLGQGPEFLTYFQNEAQLEKSRLLSDRFSAERPKGSFSTLEIQRTEQGDSAMYLCASSLGPRQGGNEQFFGPGTRLTVL.

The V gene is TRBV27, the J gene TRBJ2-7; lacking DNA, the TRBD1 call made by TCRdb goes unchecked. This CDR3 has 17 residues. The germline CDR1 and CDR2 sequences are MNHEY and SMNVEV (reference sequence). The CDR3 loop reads CASSTRRGTGGSYEQYF.

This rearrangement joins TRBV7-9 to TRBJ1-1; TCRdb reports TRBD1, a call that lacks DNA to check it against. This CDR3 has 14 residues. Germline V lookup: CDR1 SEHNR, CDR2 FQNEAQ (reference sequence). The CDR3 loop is CASSREGVRAEAFF.

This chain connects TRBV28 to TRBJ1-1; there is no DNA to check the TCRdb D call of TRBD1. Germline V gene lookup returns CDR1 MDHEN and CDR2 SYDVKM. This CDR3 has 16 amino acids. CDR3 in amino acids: CASSFPTGGLSTEAFF.

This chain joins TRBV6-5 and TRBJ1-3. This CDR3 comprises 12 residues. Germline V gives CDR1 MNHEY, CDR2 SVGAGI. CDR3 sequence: CASLSDGNTIYF.

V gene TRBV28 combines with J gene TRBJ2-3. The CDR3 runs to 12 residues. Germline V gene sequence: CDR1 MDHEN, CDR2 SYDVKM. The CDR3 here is CASSTLPNTQYF.

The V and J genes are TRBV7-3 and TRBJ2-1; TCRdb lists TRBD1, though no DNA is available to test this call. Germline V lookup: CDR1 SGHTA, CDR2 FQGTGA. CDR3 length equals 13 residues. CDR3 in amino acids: CASSLGGMNEQFF. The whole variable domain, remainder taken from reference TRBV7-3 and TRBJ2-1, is GAGVSQTPSNKVTEKGKYVELRCDPISGHTALYWYRQSLGQGPEFLIYFQGTGAADDSGLPNDRFFAVRPEGSVSTLKIQRTERGDSAVYLCASSLGGMNEQFFGPGTRLTVL.